This entry lists 31 T cell receptor beta chains sequenced from one sample in a study of T cell repertoires in ileal Crohn's disease. TCRdb keeps only in-frame clones here, not all; method: immunoSEQ multiplex PCR. The table shows about 13,000 clones, with roughly 80% occurring only once. Sequences were obtained from ileal tissue. These receptor sequences come from an adult with Crohn's disease.

CDR3 sequence reads: CASRLAGGPNEQFF. The DNA of the CDR3 is TGCGCCAGCAGACTAGCGGGAGGGCCTAATGAGCAGTTCTTC. The chain joins TRBV10-2 to TRBJ2-1; 13 bases agree with TRBD2. This CDR3 has 14 amino acids. CDR1 and CDR2 (germline): WSHSY, SAAADI. V dropped 6 bases and J dropped 7; count of bases not matched to a gene: 3.

This chain connects TRBV2 to TRBJ2-7, with D tentatively TRBD2 (6 bases). The CDR3 has 13 amino acids. Trimming pared 8 bases from V and 0 bases from J, leaving 11 bases between. CDR1 and CDR2 (germline): SNHLY, FYNNEI. The CDR3, as DNA: TGTGCCAGCGGCGGGACGACCTCCTACGAGCAGTACTTC. Protein: CASGGTTSYEQYF.

The rearrangement joins TRBV6-1 to TRBJ2-7; tentatively, D is TRBD1 (5 bases). Between the trimmed V and J ends, which lost 3 bases and 3 bases, there was a span of 12 bases. This CDR3 comprises 14 residues. The V gene's germline CDR1 is MNHNS and CDR2 SASEGT. The CDR3 reads CASSEADRDYEQYF. In nucleotides, the CDR3 is TGTGCCAGCAGTGAGGCAGACAGAGACTACGAGCAGTACTTC.

The rearrangement uses TRBV10-3 and TRBJ1-2, with TRBD1 identical over 7 bases. The trim removed 5 bases at V and 7 bases at J, leaving 13 bases unmatched. Germline lookup yields CDR1 ENHRY and CDR2 SYGVKD. This CDR3 has 15 amino acids. CDR3: CAISSLGGEDSGYTF. DNA for the CDR3: TGTGCCATCAGTTCGTTAGGGGGCGAGGATTCTGGCTACACCTTC.

This clone was observed a few times. The chain recombines TRBV9 with TRBJ2-5; 7 nucleotides agree with TRBD2. The CDR3 length is 16 residues. Germline V lookup: CDR1 SGDLS, CDR2 YYNGEE. V lost 0 bases to trimming and J lost 5 bases; unmatched junction nucleotides: 10. The CDR3, as DNA: TGTGCCAGCAGCGTAGCTATGGGCGGGAGCGAGGAGACCCAGTACTTC. It codes for CASSVAMGGSEETQYF.

This clone was seen more than once but under ten times. The rearrangement uses TRBV5-4 and TRBJ1-4; the D gene is possibly TRBD1 (6 bases). Trimming removed 4 bases at V and 5 bases at J, with 15 bases between. This CDR3 contains 15 residues. CDR1 SGHNT and CDR2 YYREEE come from the germline V gene (reference sequence). CDR3 coding DNA: TGTGCCAGCAGCCCAGGGGACCGAAGGAATGAAAAACTGTTTTTT. Its translation is CASSPGDRRNEKLFF.

The chain couples TRBV6-6 to TRBJ2-7, with 8 nucleotides matching TRBD1. CDR3 length equals 15 residues. The trim removed 5 bases at V and 10 bases at J, leaving 16 bases unmatched. Germline assignment: CDR1 MNHNY and CDR2 SVGAGI (reference sequence). CDR3 nucleotides: TGTGCCAGCAGTATACCCCGGACAGGGATTGGGGAACAGTACTTC. Translating it yields CASSIPRTGIGEQYF.

This chain links TRBV9 with TRBJ1-1, with TRBD1 matching 7 bases. The junction had 15 bases not matched to a gene; V was cut back by 0 bases and J by 1 base. There are 19 residues in the CDR3. Germline CDR1 SGDLS, CDR2 YYNGEE. This chain's CDR3 is CASSVGARRGGDRNTEAFF. CDR3 DNA: TGTGCCAGCAGCGTAGGGGCCCGGAGAGGGGGCGATCGGAACACTGAAGCTTTCTTT. The full variable domain, with the rest looked up from reference TRBV9 and TRBJ1-1, is DSGVTQTPKHLITATGQRVTLRCSPRSGDLSVYWYQQSLDQGLQFLIQYYNGEERAKGNILERFSAQQFPDLHSELNLSSLELGDSALYFCASSVGARRGGDRNTEAFFGQGTRLTVV.

Only a few counts were recorded for this clone. This chain connects TRBV19 to TRBJ2-7; 9 bases are shared with TRBD1. The CDR3 has 14 residues. Trimming cost V 4 bases and J 0 bases; bases outside gene matches: 1. The germline V gene has CDR1 LNHDA and CDR2 SQIVND (reference sequence). This CDR3 is CASSRDRASYEQYF. CDR3 nucleotide sequence: TGTGCCAGTAGTAGGGACAGGGCCTCCTACGAGCAGTACTTC.

The V gene is TRBV4-1, the J gene TRBJ1-6; a weak D match, TRBD1 (5 bases). The CDR3 contains 17 residues. The V end was cut by 1 base, the J end by 10 bases, with 20 bases between. Germline V CDR1 and CDR2: MGHRA, YSYEKL. The CDR3 coding sequence is TGCGCCAGCAGCCAAGGGCGGGGGGTGACAGCCGGATCACCCCTCCACTTT. This codes for CASSQGRGVTAGSPLHF.

This clone came up a few times. The sample contains more than one DNA sequence encoding this CDR3. The genes are TRBV7-9 and TRBJ2-2; weak D call: TRBD2 (5 bases). This CDR3 has 13 residues. From germline, CDR1 is SEHNR and CDR2 FQNEAQ (reference sequence). V was cut by 7 bases and J by 5 bases, with 11 bases left in between. CDR3 coding DNA: TGTGCCAGCAACCCCGGGGATACCGGGGAGCTGTTTTTT. Translated: CASNPGDTGELFF.

This clone occurred a few times. This chain joins TRBV30 and TRBJ1-5; D is uncertain. This CDR3 has 14 amino acids. V lost 2 bases and J lost 6, with 14 bases in between. Germline V CDR1 and CDR2: GTSNPN, SVGIG (reference sequence). The CDR3 loop is CAWSKNAGIQPQHF. CDR3 sequence (DNA): TGTGCCTGGAGTAAAAATGCGGGGATTCAGCCCCAGCATTTT.

The rearrangement uses TRBV5-1 and TRBJ2-7, with 7 bases identical to TRBD2. V was pared by 8 bases and J by 2 bases, with 7 bases of the junction left unmatched. This CDR3 comprises 13 residues. From germline, CDR1 is SGHRS and CDR2 YFSETQ. CDR3 region: CARRPAGAYEQYF. The CDR3 DNA reads as TGCGCCAGGAGGCCGGCGGGAGCCTACGAGCAGTACTTC. Full variable domain (outside the CDR3, taken from reference TRBV5-1 and TRBJ2-7): KAGVTQTPRYLIKTRGQQVTLSCSPISGHRSVSWYQQTPGQGLQFLFEYFSETQRNKGNFPGRFSGRQFSNSRSEMNVSTLELGDSALYLCARRPAGAYEQYFGPGTRLTVT.

This chain joins TRBV5-1 and TRBJ2-7, with D maybe TRBD1 (6 bases). CDR1 and CDR2 from the germline V gene are SGHRS and YFSETQ. V was shortened by 1 base and J by 1 base, with 9 bases between the two germline ends. The CDR3 runs to 14 residues. The CDR3 bases are TGCGCCAGCAGCTTGATGGGGACATCCTACGAGCAGTACTTC. Protein sequence: CASSLMGTSYEQYF.

The V call is TRBV5-6, the J call TRBJ1-5; 7 nucleotides align to TRBD1. Germline CDR1 reads SGHDT; CDR2 reads YYEEEE. J lost 1 base, V lost 4 bases, and 8 bases had no gene match. The CDR3 spans 16 residues. The DNA for the CDR3 is TGTGCCAGCAGCGTGACAGGGATAGGGAGCAATCAGCCCCAGCATTTT. Protein sequence: CASSVTGIGSNQPQHF.

This clone has more than one count but fewer than ten. This chain joins TRBV7-8 and TRBJ2-1, with TRBD1 matching 8 bases. Germline loops: CDR1 SGHVS, CDR2 FQNEAQ. The CDR3 totals 13 residues. After removal of 4 bases from V and 7 bases from J, the junction contained 3 bases not matched to a gene. The CDR3 loop is CASSSTGGNEQFF. CDR3 nucleotide sequence: TGTGCCAGCAGCTCAACAGGGGGTAATGAGCAGTTCTTC.

CDR3 residues: CASSLVGTGVGNTEAFF. As DNA, the CDR3 is TGCGCCAGCAGCTTGGTAGGGACAGGGGTTGGAAACACTGAAGCTTTCTTT. The rearrangement links TRBV5-1 to TRBJ1-1; TRBD1 aligns across 10 bases. Germline V gene data show CDR1 as SGHRS and CDR2 as YFSETQ. This CDR3 region has 17 residues. Trimming removed 0 bases from V and 2 bases from J; junction bases left unmatched: 7.

The DNA for the CDR3 is TGCGCCAGCAGTGATACAGGGGCGCAAGACGAAAAACTGTTTTTT. Its translation is CASSDTGAQDEKLFF. V and J are TRBV10-2 and TRBJ1-4; TRBD1 aligns across 7 bases. CDR3 length equals 15 residues. Per germline, CDR1 WSHSY and CDR2 SAAADI. V lost 3 bases, J lost 8 bases, and 9 bases stayed unmatched.

The chain recombines TRBV15 with TRBJ2-1; D is possibly TRBD2 (5 bases). Looked up from germline, CDR1 is LNHNV and CDR2 is YYDKDF (reference sequence). This CDR3 contains 14 residues. V was clipped by 3 bases and J by 4 bases, with 10 bases between them. CDR3 coding DNA: TGTGCCACCAGCAGCCAAGCGGTTTACAATGAGCAGTTCTTC. As protein: CATSSQAVYNEQFF. The full variable domain, with the rest looked up from reference TRBV15 and TRBJ2-1, is DAMVIQNPRYQVTQFGKPVTLSCSQTLNHNVMYWYQQKSSQAPKLLFHYYDKDFNNEADTPDNFQSRRPNTSFCFLDIRSPGLGDTAMYLCATSSQAVYNEQFFGPGTRLTVL.

The rearrangement links TRBV2 to TRBJ2-5; 7 nucleotides line up with TRBD2. After removal of 4 bases from V and 6 bases from J, the junction contained 5 bases not matched to a gene. The CDR3 has 13 amino acids. Per germline, CDR1 SNHLY and CDR2 FYNNEI. The CDR3 spells CASSVLAVKTQYF. The CDR3 DNA follows: TGTGCCAGCAGTGTTCTAGCGGTAAAGACCCAGTACTTC. Drawing the rest from reference TRBV2 and TRBJ2-5, the complete variable domain is EPEVTQTPSHQVTQMGQEVILRCVPISNHLYFYWYRQILGQKVEFLVSFYNNEISEKSEIFDDQFSVERPDGSNFTLKIRSTKLEDSAMYFCASSVLAVKTQYFGPGTRLLVL.

The rearrangement links TRBV2 to TRBJ1-5, with 8 bases identical to TRBD1. This CDR3 is built from 16 residues. Germline V gene data show CDR1 as SNHLY and CDR2 as FYNNEI. The ends lost 5 bases at V and 6 bases at J; junction bases unmatched: 12. The CDR3 protein is CASSKTGTGLFQPQHF. In nucleotides, the CDR3 is TGTGCCAGCAGTAAAACCGGGACAGGCCTTTTTCAGCCCCAGCATTTT.

In its sample, this clone was seen a few times. This chain links TRBV15 with TRBJ2-1, with D possibly TRBD1 on 6 matching bases. This CDR3 has 17 residues. Looked up from germline, CDR1 is LNHNV and CDR2 is YYDKDF (reference sequence). V was trimmed by 0 bases and J by 2 bases, leaving 14 bases between them. This chain's CDR3 is CATSRDEGRQAYNEQFF. CDR3 nucleotide sequence: TGTGCCACCAGCAGAGATGAGGGAAGACAGGCCTACAATGAGCAGTTCTTC.

V usage is TRBV9 and J usage is TRBJ2-5, with 7 bases lining up with TRBD2. CDR1 and CDR2 from the germline V gene are SGDLS and YYNGEE. The CDR3 has 15 residues. V was pared by 1 base and J by 0 bases, with 3 bases of the junction left unmatched. This CDR3 is CASSVWGGYQETQYF. DNA for the CDR3: TGTGCCAGCAGCGTATGGGGGGGATACCAAGAGACCCAGTACTTC. Together with reference TRBV9 and TRBJ2-5, the CDR3 gives the full variable domain: DSGVTQTPKHLITATGQRVTLRCSPRSGDLSVYWYQQSLDQGLQFLIQYYNGEERAKGNILERFSAQQFPDLHSELNLSSLELGDSALYFCASSVWGGYQETQYFGPGTRLLVL.

The chain joins TRBV18 to TRBJ1-1; D unclear. The CDR3 extends over 14 amino acids. The V end was cut by 4 bases, the J end by 3 bases, with 12 bases between. CDR1 is KGHSH, CDR2 LQKENI, per germline. The CDR3 protein is CASSLVSGDTEAFF. CDR3 DNA: TGTGCCAGCTCACTAGTGTCCGGGGACACTGAAGCTTTCTTT. Together with reference TRBV18 and TRBJ1-1, the CDR3 gives the full variable domain: NAGVMQNPRHLVRRRGQEARLRCSPMKGHSHVYWYRQLPEEGLKFMVYLQKENIIDESGMPKERFSAEFPKEGPSILRIQQVVRGDSAAYFCASSLVSGDTEAFFGQGTRLTVV.

The V gene is TRBV5-6, the J gene TRBJ2-2; D not certain. The CDR3 covers 12 residues. The V gene's germline CDR1 is SGHDT and CDR2 YYEEEE. V was pared by 2 bases and J by 6 bases, with 5 bases between. CDR3 DNA: TGTGCCAGCAGCTTATCGGCCGGGGAGCTGTTTTTT. As protein: CASSLSAGELFF.

A single count supports this clone. The genes are TRBV5-1 and TRBJ1-1; D is uncertain. Germline V gene lookup returns CDR1 SGHRS and CDR2 YFSETQ. Trimming left V 4 bases short and J 1 base short, with 11 bases between. The CDR3 is 14 residues long. CDR3 protein: CASSQSPGNTEAFF. Here the CDR3 DNA reads TGCGCCAGCAGCCAGAGCCCGGGGAACACTGAAGCTTTCTTT.

This clone was seen a handful of times. This chain connects TRBV6-5 to TRBJ1-4, with D maybe TRBD1 (5 bases). The germline CDR1 and CDR2 sequences are MNHEY and SVGAGI. The CDR3 runs 14 residues. Deletions cut 6 bases from V and 7 bases from J, with 15 bases between. The CDR3, as DNA: TGTGCCAGCAGCCAGGACATCTGGGGTGAAAAACTGTTTTTT. It encodes CASSQDIWGEKLFF.

As regards this clone: A junction boundary mismatches the germline segment, possibly from a read error. The chain is built from TRBV18 and TRBJ1-1, with unresolved D. This CDR3 region has 12 residues. Germline values: CDR1 KGHSH, CDR2 LQKENI. Here the CDR3 reads CASAPRDTEAFF. The CDR3 coding sequence is TGTGCCAGCGCACCGCGGGACACTGAAGCTTTCTTT.

This clone was detected a few times. This chain links TRBV7-3 with TRBJ1-1; 11 nucleotides match TRBD1. Losses at the gene ends were 5 bases for V and 4 bases for J; bases not matched to a gene: 6. The CDR3 runs 15 residues. Germline V gives CDR1 SGHTA, CDR2 FQGTGA. The CDR3 bases are TGTGCCAGCAGCACCGGACAGGGGGCGAGCACTGAAGCTTTCTTT. It translates to CASSTGQGASTEAFF.

The chain couples TRBV6-5 to TRBJ1-3, with no clear D. Germline V CDR1 and CDR2: MNHEY, SVGAGI. V was shortened by 6 bases and J by 4 bases, with 10 bases between the two germline ends. The length of the CDR3 is 13 residues. Here the CDR3 reads CASRSFLGNTIYF. CDR3 in DNA: TGTGCCAGCAGGTCGTTTTTAGGAAACACCATATATTTT.

J is TRBJ2-7 and V is TRBV2; TRBD2 aligns across 9 bases. V dropped 5 bases and J dropped 2; count of bases not matched to a gene: 4. Germline CDR1 SNHLY, CDR2 FYNNEI. This CDR3 is 14 amino acids long. The DNA for the CDR3 is TGTGCCAGCAGTCTTAGCGGGGGCCCCTACGAGCAGTACTTC. It encodes CASSLSGGPYEQYF.